A single sample is the source of the 20 T cell receptor beta chains below, sequenced in a study of blood T cell repertoires in COVID-19. Clones were sequenced by immunoSEQ multiplex PCR, and TCRdb holds only the in-frame ones, with some missing. The sample yields some 250,000 clones, around 81% seen once. Input material: peripheral blood. These receptors all come from a woman of 80 years or more with COVID-19, enrolled during active disease.

This chain links TRBV6-1 with TRBJ1-1, with D tentatively TRBD1 (6 bases). V lost 3 bases and J lost 5, with 13 bases in between. The CDR3 runs 14 residues. Germline V CDR1 and CDR2: MNHNS, SASEGT. CDR3 loop: CASSDGTLGTEAFF. CDR3 DNA sequence: TGTGCCAGCAGTGATGGGACACTCGGGACTGAAGCTTTCTTT.

This clone appeared once. V usage is TRBV6-6 and J usage is TRBJ1-5; D is ambiguous. CDR1 and CDR2 from the germline V gene are MNHNY and SVGAGI (reference sequence). V was clipped by 8 bases and J by 4 bases, with 6 bases between them. CDR3 size: 11 residues. CDR3 amino acids: CASGGNQPQHF. CDR3 coding DNA: TGTGCCAGCGGCGGGAATCAGCCCCAGCATTTT.

The chain recombines TRBV19 with TRBJ1-5; 10 bases are shared with TRBD1. The CDR3 has 15 residues. The ends lost 5 bases at V and 6 bases at J; junction bases unmatched: 7. Germline-derived CDR1 and CDR2 are LNHDA and SQIVND (reference sequence). CDR3 loop: CASSAGGTGAQPQHF. The CDR3 region has the DNA TGTGCCAGTAGTGCGGGAGGGACAGGGGCTCAGCCCCAGCATTTT.

In this sample, this clone turned up once. V is TRBV2 and J is TRBJ1-5; D is perhaps TRBD1 (6 bases). Germline CDR1 is SNHLY and CDR2 is FYNNEI. The V end lost 6 bases, the J end lost 3 bases, and 12 bases lay between the germline ends. This CDR3 comprises 14 residues. The CDR3: CASRATGINQPQHF. The CDR3 nucleotides are TGTGCCAGCAGGGCCACAGGGATCAATCAGCCCCAGCATTTT. Filled out from reference TRBV2 and TRBJ1-5, the complete variable domain reads EPEVTQTPSHQVTQMGQEVILRCVPISNHLYFYWYRQILGQKVEFLVSFYNNEISEKSEIFDDQFSVERPDGSNFTLKIRSTKLEDSAMYFCASRATGINQPQHFGDGTRLSIL.

This chain links TRBV3-1 (or the pseudogene TRBV3-2) with TRBJ1-5; D unresolved. CDR3 length: 15 residues. Trimming stripped 1 base from V and 4 bases from J, with 11 bases between. Germline V lookup: CDR1 LGHDT, CDR2 YNNKEL (reference sequence). CDR3 in amino acids: CASSQGSGRNQPQHF. In DNA form, the CDR3 reads TGTGCCAGCAGCCAAGGTAGCGGCAGGAATCAGCCCCAGCATTTT.

This clone is a singleton in its sample. V usage is TRBV21-1 and J usage is TRBJ1-1. TRBV21-1 is marked as a pseudogene. The CDR3 consists of 14 residues. In DNA form, the CDR3 reads TGTGCCAGCAGCAAAGTCAGGGAGGGCACTGAAGCTTTCTTT. It translates to CASSKVREGTEAFF.

The chain recombines TRBV3-1 (or the pseudogene TRBV3-2) with TRBJ1-3; D possibly corresponds to TRBD1 (5 bases). The CDR3 is made up of 14 amino acids. Germline assignment: CDR1 LGHDT and CDR2 YNNKEL (reference sequence). The V end was cut by 1 base, the J end by 7 bases, with 11 bases between. The CDR3 coding sequence is TGTGCCAGCAGCCAAGCCCTCCGGGGGAACACCATATATTTT. Protein product: CASSQALRGNTIYF.

This clone is a singleton in its sample. At one end, the junction sequence differs from germline, possibly due to a read error. This rearrangement joins TRBV3-1 (or the pseudogene TRBV3-2) to TRBJ2-1, with 15 nucleotides matching TRBD2. Germline loops: CDR1 LGHDT, CDR2 YNNKEL (reference sequence). The CDR3 loop spans 15 amino acids. Here the CDR3 reads CASTQTTGLAGGLFF. The CDR3 DNA sequence: TGTGCCAGCACCCAAACGACGGGACTAGCGGGAGGTCTGTTCTTC.

The chain combines TRBV28 with TRBJ1-4; TRBD1 is a possible D gene (6 bases). The CDR3 loop spans 11 amino acids. V gave up 5 bases and J gave up 14 bases, with 12 bases separating them. CDR1 is MDHEN and CDR2 is SYDVKM in the germline V gene. The CDR3 DNA reads TGTGCCAGCAGTGTGAGAGGGGGTCTGTTTTTT. Protein sequence: CASSVRGGLFF.

V is TRBV19 and J is TRBJ1-5, with TRBD1 as a possible D gene (5 bases). V was cut by 3 bases and J by 7 bases, with 16 bases left in between. CDR3 length: 15 residues. From germline, CDR1 is LNHDA and CDR2 SQIVND (reference sequence). The CDR3: CASSISWQGGQPQHF. The CDR3 region has the DNA TGTGCCAGTAGTATTAGTTGGCAGGGAGGCCAGCCCCAGCATTTT.

The chain couples TRBV6-2 or TRBV6-3 to TRBJ1-1, with D possibly TRBD1 on 5 matching bases. The V end was cut by 5 bases, the J end by 5 bases, with 9 bases between. The CDR3 is 12 residues long. Germline values: CDR1 MNHEY, CDR2 SVGEGT. The CDR3 sequence: CASSTGGTEAFF. DNA of the CDR3: TGTGCCAGCAGTACGGGGGGGACTGAAGCTTTCTTT.

V usage is TRBV19 and J usage is TRBJ1-5, with TRBD1 identical over 7 bases. V lost 4 bases and J lost 1; bases outside the gene matches: 7. Germline CDR1 LNHDA, CDR2 SQIVND (reference sequence). This CDR3 region has 16 residues. CDR3 bases: TGTGCCAGTAGTACCGGGACAGCTTTCAGCAATCAGCCCCAGCATTTT. It encodes CASSTGTAFSNQPQHF.

This clone showed up just a few times. The chain uses TRBV18 and TRBJ1-2; 9 nucleotides line up with TRBD1. The germline gives CDR1 KGHSH, CDR2 LQKENI. Germline trimming cut 3 bases from V and 6 bases from J; bases unmatched to any gene: 5. The CDR3 has 14 amino acids. The CDR3 nucleotides read TGTGCCAGCTCACCGGACAGGGGTTACGATGGCTACACCTTC. This translates into CASSPDRGYDGYTF.

This rearrangement joins TRBV11-1 to TRBJ1-1; 7 bases map to TRBD1. Germline lookup yields CDR1 SGHAT and CDR2 FQDESV (reference sequence). V gave up 4 bases and J gave up 4 bases; unmatched junction bases: 9. The length of the CDR3 is 15 residues. This chain's CDR3 is CASSSRTGFRTEAFF. In nucleotides, the CDR3 is TGTGCCAGCAGCTCGCGGACAGGTTTCCGCACTGAAGCTTTCTTT.

The chain recombines TRBV7-2 with TRBJ2-5; TRBD1 agrees at 7 bases. CDR1 and CDR2 (germline): SGHTA, FQGNSA. V dropped 6 bases and J dropped 5; count of bases not matched to a gene: 9. CDR3 length: 14 amino acids. In DNA, the CDR3 is TGTGCCAGCAGTTTTACAGGGGCGCTGGAGACCCAGTACTTC. Translating gives CASSFTGALETQYF.

A single count supports this clone. This chain connects TRBV5-6 to TRBJ2-5, with a weak D call TRBD1 (6 bases). The V end lost 4 bases, the J end lost 5 bases, and 15 bases lay between the germline ends. The CDR3 is 14 amino acids. The germline CDR1 and CDR2 sequences are SGHDT and YYEEEE. CDR3 residues: CASSLTGSLETQYF. The CDR3 region has the DNA TGTGCCAGCAGCCTAACAGGGTCCCTTGAGACCCAGTACTTC.

The chain is built from TRBV28 and TRBJ2-3, with D possibly being TRBD2 (6 bases). This CDR3 has 14 amino acids. With 2 bases removed from V and 0 bases from J, the gap between germline ends came to 6 bases. Germline V gene lookup returns CDR1 MDHEN and CDR2 SYDVKM. The DNA for the CDR3 is TGTGCCAGCAGTTTAGGGAGGAGCACAGATACGCAGTATTTT. This codes for CASSLGRSTDTQYF.

The V call is TRBV28, the J call TRBJ2-3, with 7 bases fitting TRBD2. Germline V gene sequence: CDR1 MDHEN, CDR2 SYDVKM. V trimming: 6 bases; J trimming: 3 bases; junction bases outside the gene matches: 9. CDR3 length: 15 amino acids. The CDR3 DNA reads TGTGCCAGCAGGGATATCTCGCGGGAGACAGATACGCAGTATTTT. The encoded protein is CASRDISRETDTQYF.

V usage is TRBV28 and J usage is TRBJ2-2, with D tentatively TRBD2 (6 bases). The V end was cut by 11 bases, the J end by 6 bases, with 16 bases between. The CDR3 has 13 residues. Germline assignment: CDR1 MDHEN and CDR2 SYDVKM. The CDR3 spells CAGSGPPPGELFF. CDR3 in DNA: TGTGCCGGAAGCGGGCCCCCCCCCGGGGAGCTGTTTTTT.

The chain is built from TRBV18 and TRBJ1-1; TRBD1 matches at 8 bases. CDR3 size: 15 residues. Looked up from germline, CDR1 is KGHSH and CDR2 is LQKENI. The V segment lost 3 bases and the J segment 0 bases; nucleotides outside the gene matches: 3. The CDR3 protein is CASSPGQGLNTEAFF. Written as DNA, the CDR3 is TGTGCCAGCTCACCTGGACAGGGCCTGAACACTGAAGCTTTCTTT.